The 29 T cell receptor beta chains presented below share a single source sample, sequenced in a study of shared clonotypes between healthy human individuals. Sequenced by immunoSEQ multiplex PCR; TCRdb stores in-frame clones only, minus some. The repertoire holds approximately 350,000 clones, with approximately 79% as singletons. Sequenced sample: memory CD4+ T cells sorted from blood. Subset specified: CD45RA-negative fraction. Every receptor here comes from a man younger than 45 in good health.

This clone was counted between two and nine times. The chain links TRBV11-2 to TRBJ2-3; a possible D gene is TRBD1 (6 bases). Per the germline V gene, CDR1 is SGHAT and CDR2 is FQNNGV. Trimming took 1 base from V and 4 from J, leaving 15 bases between them. The CDR3 contains 16 residues. The CDR3: CASSLVGQGNPDTQYF. CDR3 DNA: TGTGCCAGCAGCTTAGTTGGCCAGGGGAACCCAGATACGCAGTATTTT.

This chain uses TRBV5-1 with TRBJ2-2; TRBD2 agrees at 8 bases. The CDR3 is 17 amino acids. The germline CDR1 and CDR2 sequences are SGHRS and YFSETQ. The junction had 6 bases not matched to a gene; V was cut back by 1 base and J by 1 base. The CDR3 loop is CASSLSGSIGNTGELFF. In nucleotides, the CDR3 is TGCGCCAGCAGCTTGAGCGGGAGTATAGGGAACACCGGGGAGCTGTTTTTT.

This clone was detected a few times. This chain connects TRBV19 to TRBJ2-2; D possibly corresponds to TRBD2 (5 bases). The CDR3 consists of 11 residues. Germline lookup yields CDR1 LNHDA and CDR2 SQIVND (reference sequence). The germline V and J ends were trimmed by 5 bases and 10 bases, with 8 bases remaining between them. The CDR3 loop is CASSDYVELFF. The DNA for the CDR3 is TGTGCCAGTAGTGACTACGTGGAGCTGTTTTTT.

The rearrangement joins TRBV25-1 to TRBJ1-4; 8 nucleotides match TRBD1. The V gene end was trimmed by 7 bases and the J gene end by 3 bases; junction bases not matched to a gene: 7. Germline assignment: CDR1 MGHDK and CDR2 SYGVNS. The CDR3 is 15 amino acids. DNA of the CDR3: TGTGCCAGCACAACAGGGGGTAGACCTAATGAAAAACTGTTTTTT. Translated: CASTTGGRPNEKLFF.

The gene calls are TRBV18 and TRBJ2-7; TRBD2 agrees at 9 bases. V gave up 1 base and J gave up 0 bases; unmatched junction bases: 1. This CDR3 is built from 15 residues. Germline V lookup: CDR1 KGHSH, CDR2 LQKENI. CDR3 DNA: TGTGCCAGCTCACCACGGACTAGCGCCTCCTACGAGCAGTACTTC. Translation: CASSPRTSASYEQYF.

The sample holds many counts of this clone. The J gene is TRBJ1-5, the V gene TRBV6-1, with 7 bases that match TRBD1. The CDR3 spans 16 residues. V was clipped by 2 bases and J by 3 bases; unmatched bases: 7. CDR1 is MNHNS and CDR2 is SASEGT in the germline V gene. The chain's CDR3 is CASSESLDRANQPQHF. The CDR3 bases are TGTGCCAGCAGTGAAAGTCTCGACAGGGCCAATCAGCCCCAGCATTTT.

This chain joins TRBV18 and TRBJ2-6; D not certain. Deletions cut 4 bases from V and 3 bases from J, with 1 base between. The germline V gene encodes CDR1 KGHSH and CDR2 LQKENI. CDR3 length: 12 amino acids. CDR3 DNA sequence: TGTGCCAGCTCACTTGGGGCCAACGTCCTGACTTTC. It encodes CASSLGANVLTF.

The chain has TRBV6-6 and TRBJ1-3; maybe TRBD1 (6 bases). The length of the CDR3 is 15 residues. Germline assignment: CDR1 MNHNY and CDR2 SVGAGI (reference sequence). V was clipped by 7 bases and J by 4 bases, with 17 bases between them. CDR3 coding DNA: TGTGCCAGCACTAGAAATCGGGACACAGGAAACACCATATATTTT. Translation: CASTRNRDTGNTIYF.

This sequence joins TRBV5-1 and TRBJ2-3; TRBD2 matches at 8 bases. Germline-derived CDR1 and CDR2 are SGHRS and YFSETQ. CDR3 size: 16 residues. J lost 4 bases, V lost 2 bases, and 9 bases had no gene match. The CDR3 reads CASSLGSGSSADTQYF. In DNA, the CDR3 is TGCGCCAGCAGCTTAGGGAGCGGGAGCTCCGCAGATACGCAGTATTTT. Drawing the rest from reference TRBV5-1 and TRBJ2-3, the complete variable domain is KAGVTQTPRYLIKTRGQQVTLSCSPISGHRSVSWYQQTPGQGLQFLFEYFSETQRNKGNFPGRFSGRQFSNSRSEMNVSTLELGDSALYLCASSLGSGSSADTQYFGPGTRLTVL.

The V gene is TRBV10-3, the J gene TRBJ2-7, with unresolved D. The germline CDR1 and CDR2 sequences are ENHRY and SYGVKD. The V gene lost 3 bases and the J gene lost 7 bases, with 7 bases spanning the gap. This CDR3 spans 11 amino acids. CDR3 amino acids: CAISDEGEQYF. The CDR3 DNA reads as TGTGCCATCAGTGATGAAGGGGAGCAGTACTTC.

This clone occurred a few times. This rearrangement joins TRBV29-1 to TRBJ1-1, with D possibly matching TRBD1 (5 bases). Germline V gene lookup returns CDR1 SQVTM and CDR2 ANQGSEA. Trimming pared 5 bases from V and 0 bases from J, leaving 16 bases between. The CDR3 spans 15 residues. The DNA for the CDR3 is TGCAGCGTTAGGCAGGGTTGGGGGATGAACACTGAAGCTTTCTTT. Translating it yields CSVRQGWGMNTEAFF. The entire variable domain, with the rest obtained from reference TRBV29-1 and TRBJ1-1, is as follows: SAVISQKPSRDICQRGTSLTIQCQVDSQVTMMFWYRQQPGQSLTLIATANQGSEATYESGFVIDKFPISRPNLTFSTLTVSNMSPEDSSIYLCSVRQGWGMNTEAFFGQGTRLTVV.

This sequence joins TRBV5-1 and TRBJ2-5, with 15 bases aligning to TRBD2. V shed 4 bases and J 4 bases; nucleotides not matched to a gene: 5. Germline CDR1 is SGHRS and CDR2 is YFSETQ. The CDR3 extends over 16 amino acids. CDR3 bases: TGCGCCAGCAGCGGGGCGGGACTAGCGGGAGGAGAGACCCAGTACTTC. It is translated as CASSGAGLAGGETQYF.

This chain joins TRBV2 and TRBJ2-1; D possibly corresponds to TRBD1 (6 bases). The CDR3 sequence is 13 residues long. Trimming stripped 6 bases from V and 4 bases from J, with 10 bases between. Germline V gives CDR1 SNHLY, CDR2 FYNNEI. The CDR3 loop is CASSMDRYNEQFF. The CDR3 nucleotides read TGTGCCAGCAGCATGGACAGATACAATGAGCAGTTCTTC.

This rearrangement joins TRBV28 to TRBJ2-1; D perhaps matches TRBD2 (5 bases). Germline-derived CDR1 and CDR2 are MDHEN and SYDVKM. The ends were cut back, 6 bases at V and 6 bases at J, with 9 bases in the middle. This CDR3 is 12 amino acids long. The CDR3 loop is CASSPGVNEQFF. CDR3 sequence (DNA): TGTGCCAGCAGCCCCGGGGTCAATGAGCAGTTCTTC.

Only one count was recorded for this clone. The rearrangement joins TRBV4-1 to TRBJ1-5, with a possible D match to TRBD1 (6 bases). Germline V gene lookup returns CDR1 MGHRA and CDR2 YSYEKL. V was cut by 4 bases and J by 2 bases, with 18 bases left in between. The CDR3 runs to 17 residues. Written as DNA, the CDR3 is TGCGCCAGCAGCCTGACTCCCTTGACAGGCGGCAATCAGCCCCAGCATTTT. It translates to CASSLTPLTGGNQPQHF.

This clone was seen once. This chain connects TRBV23-1 to TRBJ1-2; D possibly corresponds to TRBD1 (5 bases). TRBV23-1 is treated as an ORF (open reading frame) with a function not yet certain. The CDR3 consists of 14 residues. With 6 bases removed from V and 4 bases from J, the gap between germline ends came to 15 bases. CDR3 amino acids: CASRLRETSYGYTF. The CDR3 nucleotides read TGCGCCAGCAGACTCAGGGAGACTTCCTATGGCTACACCTTC.

The chain employs TRBV5-1 and TRBJ2-4; 8 bases fit TRBD2. V gave up 0 bases and J gave up 6 bases; unmatched junction bases: 8. The CDR3 is made up of 16 amino acids. CDR1 and CDR2 (germline): SGHRS, YFSETQ. The CDR3 bases are TGCGCCAGCAGCTTGGACCCACCGGGAGGGCTAAACATTCAGTACTTC. It encodes CASSLDPPGGLNIQYF.

CDR3 amino acids: CASSPQARAREKPQHF. The DNA for the CDR3 is TGTGCCAGCAGTCCTCAAGCCAGGGCCCGGGAAAAGCCCCAGCATTTT. V usage is TRBV28 and J usage is TRBJ1-5; a possible D gene is TRBD1 (5 bases). The CDR3 is 16 residues long. CDR1 and CDR2 (germline): MDHEN, SYDVKM. V was pared by 5 bases and J by 8 bases, with 22 bases between.

V usage is TRBV7-2 and J usage is TRBJ2-1; D gene uncertain. CDR1 and CDR2 (germline): SGHTA, FQGNSA. This CDR3 region has 13 residues. Trimming removed 5 bases from V and 5 bases from J, with 10 bases in between. CDR3 nucleotide sequence: TGTGCCAGCAGCATCCGACGCGACAATGAGCAGTTCTTC. As protein: CASSIRRDNEQFF.

This clone was found once. The CDR3 DNA sequence: TGTGCCAGCAGGGGAGGCCTGGAGGAGCTGTTTTTT. As protein: CASRGGLEELFF. The chain combines TRBV7-9 with TRBJ2-2; D perhaps matches TRBD2 (6 bases). Germline V lookup: CDR1 SEHNR, CDR2 FQNEAQ (reference sequence). The germline V and J ends were trimmed by 6 bases and 10 bases, with 12 bases remaining between them. The CDR3 is 12 residues long.

The chain combines TRBV5-1 with TRBJ2-3; the D is unclear. Per the germline V gene, CDR1 is SGHRS and CDR2 is YFSETQ. The germline V and J ends were trimmed by 0 bases and 1 base, with 6 bases remaining between them. The CDR3 runs to 14 residues. The CDR3 spells CASSLASGTDTQYF. In DNA form, the CDR3 reads TGCGCCAGCAGCTTGGCTAGTGGCACAGATACGCAGTATTTT.

The chain carries TRBV2 and TRBJ2-1; possibly TRBD1 for D (6 bases). Trimming took off 10 bases at V and 7 bases at J, with 14 bases between the two ends. Per germline, CDR1 SNHLY and CDR2 FYNNEI. This CDR3 has 12 amino acids. CDR3 protein: CATRDDRNEQFF. The CDR3 DNA follows: TGTGCCACCCGGGACGACAGGAATGAGCAGTTCTTC.

V usage is TRBV10-3 and J usage is TRBJ1-2; D ambiguous. Per germline, CDR1 ENHRY and CDR2 SYGVKD. The V end lost 0 bases, the J end lost 7 bases, and 12 bases lay between the germline ends. This CDR3 spans 14 amino acids. The CDR3 DNA follows: TGTGCCATCAGTGAGTCTCAAACAAGGGCTGGCTACACCTTC. Amino acids: CAISESQTRAGYTF.

The CDR3 nucleotides are TGTGCCAGCAGTGGACTAGCGGGGAACACCGGGGAGCTGTTTTTT. It is translated as CASSGLAGNTGELFF. The genes are TRBV25-1 and TRBJ2-2; 10 positions match TRBD2. Trimming at V came to 4 bases and at J to 1 base, leaving 0 bases not matched to a gene. The CDR3 is 15 amino acids. Germline lookup yields CDR1 MGHDK and CDR2 SYGVNS.

The genes are TRBV9 and TRBJ1-4; D uncertain. In germline, CDR1 is SGDLS, CDR2 YYNGEE. The CDR3 runs to 14 residues. The V end lost 0 bases, the J end lost 8 bases, and 11 bases lay between the germline ends. CDR3: CASSVDSFGEKLFF. The CDR3 bases are TGTGCCAGCAGCGTAGACAGTTTTGGGGAAAAACTGTTTTTT. Using reference TRBV9 and TRBJ1-4 for the parts outside the CDR3, the full variable domain is DSGVTQTPKHLITATGQRVTLRCSPRSGDLSVYWYQQSLDQGLQFLIQYYNGEERAKGNILERFSAQQFPDLHSELNLSSLELGDSALYFCASSVDSFGEKLFFGSGTQLSVL.

Regarding this clone: A read error is the likely source, as a far larger clone sits one nucleotide away. V and J are TRBV5-4 and TRBJ2-2; no firm D call. Germline CDR1 SGHNT, CDR2 YYREEE (reference sequence). The CDR3 has 14 residues. The CDR3 bases are TGTGCCAACAGCTTTTCCGATTTCACCGGGGAGCTGTTTTTT. Protein product: CANSFSDFTGELFF.

This clone showed up many times. The chain joins TRBV2 to TRBJ2-7; unclear D gene. Germline assignment: CDR1 SNHLY and CDR2 FYNNEI. Deletions cut 6 bases from V and 0 bases from J, with 9 bases between. The CDR3 totals 13 residues. The CDR3 coding sequence is TGTGCCAGCAGCCTTAGGAGCTCCTACGAGCAGTACTTC. Translated: CASSLRSSYEQYF.

The chain carries TRBV11-2 and TRBJ2-6, with 12 bases that match TRBD1. After removal of 6 bases from V and 9 bases from J, the junction contained 9 bases not matched to a gene. The CDR3 runs to 16 residues. From germline, CDR1 is SGHAT and CDR2 FQNNGV. For the CDR3, the DNA is TGTGCCAGCAGACCCGGGACAGGGGGCTCGTTCAACGTCCTGACTTTC. This sequence encodes CASRPGTGGSFNVLTF.

This clone was observed a few times. This sequence joins TRBV5-1 and TRBJ1-1; D is perhaps TRBD1 (5 bases). The CDR3 has 14 amino acids. V shed 1 base and J shed 5 bases, with 12 bases lying between them. CDR1 is SGHRS, CDR2 YFSETQ, per germline. CDR3 bases: TGCGCCAGCAGCTTGAGAGGGGATGGGACTGAAGCTTTCTTT. It translates to CASSLRGDGTEAFF.